This T cell receptor beta chain was profiled in a study of cytomegalovirus exposure and HLA in healthy donors. The study ran its PCR with 60 Vbeta and 13 Jbeta primers. Clones were read by immunoSEQ multiplex PCR, and TCRdb kept only the in-frame ones, dropping some. The profile shows more than 100,000 clones, 15% to 17% of them singletons. The CDR3 loop spans 14 amino acids. Germline V gene sequence: CDR1 SNHLY, CDR2 FYNNEI. Trimming left V 10 bases short and J 7 bases short, with 17 bases between. This clone appeared a few times. The source is a woman aged 18-30 years in good health and CMV-seronegative. Sequenced input: PBMCs. This chain connects TRBV2 to TRBJ1-6; possibly TRBD1 for D (6 bases). The CDR3 sequence is CATGRGVGNSPLHF. The CDR3 region has the DNA TGTGCCACCGGGAGGGGGGTCGGCAATTCACCCCTCCACTTT.